This record looks at one TCR beta chain sequence and its context. No antigen is known for it. TCRdb processed the 5' RACE reads anew with MiXCR; each CDR3 protein has one entry. The sample lists 450,000 or so distinct CDR3 sequences; about 14% were seen once. This sample was included in a study of identical twins. Study findings and constraints: Out-of-frame sharing of TCR alpha in monozygotic twins was underestimated by models. The same donors were not followed; conclusions instead depended on cross-sectional statistical analysis. Beta clonotypes that were abundant in cord blood contained fewer insertions, a pattern absent from memory repertoires.

The CDR3 contains 13 residues. Germline CDR1 is LGHNA and CDR2 is YSLEER. V was clipped by 0 bases and J by 9 bases; unmatched bases: 2. This same sample was also part of a study on yellow fever vaccine responses in identical twins. That study adds: Vaccine-induced T cell responses in twins were reportedly observed to appear partly convergent, partly personalized.

The TCR sequence derives from a woman in her late teens or twenties in good health. Sequenced input: CD4+ T cells sorted from blood. The V call is TRBV4-3, the J call TRBJ2-1; TRBD2 matches at 7 bases. Here the CDR3 reads CASSQESGTEQFF. The CDR3 DNA reads as TGCGCCAGCAGCCAAGAGAGCGGGACTGAGCAGTTCTTC.